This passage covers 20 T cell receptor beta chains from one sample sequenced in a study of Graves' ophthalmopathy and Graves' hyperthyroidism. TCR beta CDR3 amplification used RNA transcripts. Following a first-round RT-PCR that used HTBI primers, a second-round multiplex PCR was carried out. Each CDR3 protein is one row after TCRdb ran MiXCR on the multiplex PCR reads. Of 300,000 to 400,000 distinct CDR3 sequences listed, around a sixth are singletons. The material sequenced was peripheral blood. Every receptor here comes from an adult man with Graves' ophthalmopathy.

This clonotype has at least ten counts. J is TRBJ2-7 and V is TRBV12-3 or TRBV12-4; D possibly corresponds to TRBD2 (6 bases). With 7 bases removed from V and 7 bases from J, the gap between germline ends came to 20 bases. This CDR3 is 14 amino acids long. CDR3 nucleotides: TGTGCCAGCACCTCCGGGACTCCAAAGGGGGAGCAGTACTTC. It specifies CASTSGTPKGEQYF.

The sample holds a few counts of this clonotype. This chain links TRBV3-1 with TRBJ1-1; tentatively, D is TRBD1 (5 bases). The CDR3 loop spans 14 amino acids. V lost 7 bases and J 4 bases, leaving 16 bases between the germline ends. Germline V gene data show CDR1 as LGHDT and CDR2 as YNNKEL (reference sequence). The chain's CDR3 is CASTNGQFSTEAFF. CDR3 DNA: TGTGCCAGCACCAACGGACAATTTTCCACTGAAGCTTTCTTT. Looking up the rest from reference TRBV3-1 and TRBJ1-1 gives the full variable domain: DTAVSQTPKYLVTQMGNDKSIKCEQNLGHDTMYWYKQDSKKFLKIMFSYNNKELIINETVPNRFSPKSPDKAHLNLHINSLELGDSAVYFCASTNGQFSTEAFFGQGTRLTVV.

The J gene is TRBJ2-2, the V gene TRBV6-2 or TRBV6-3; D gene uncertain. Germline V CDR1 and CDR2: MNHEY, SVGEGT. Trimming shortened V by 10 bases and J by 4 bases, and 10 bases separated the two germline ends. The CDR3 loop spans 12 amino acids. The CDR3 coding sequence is TGTGCCACCTGGTGGGTCACCGGGGAGCTGTTTTTT. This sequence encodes CATWWVTGELFF.

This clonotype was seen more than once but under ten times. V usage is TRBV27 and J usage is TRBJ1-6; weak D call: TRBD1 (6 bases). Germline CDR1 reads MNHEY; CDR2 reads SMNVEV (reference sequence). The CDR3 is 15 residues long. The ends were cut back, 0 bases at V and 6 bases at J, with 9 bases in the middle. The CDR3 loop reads CASSLSGRGNSPLHF. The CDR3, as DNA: TGTGCCAGCAGTTTATCTGGCAGGGGTAATTCACCCCTCCACTTT.

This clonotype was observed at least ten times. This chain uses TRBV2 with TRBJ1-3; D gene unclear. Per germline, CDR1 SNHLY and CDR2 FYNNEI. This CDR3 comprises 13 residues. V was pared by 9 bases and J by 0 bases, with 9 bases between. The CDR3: CASGINSGNTIYF. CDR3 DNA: TGTGCCAGTGGCATTAACTCTGGAAACACCATATATTTT.

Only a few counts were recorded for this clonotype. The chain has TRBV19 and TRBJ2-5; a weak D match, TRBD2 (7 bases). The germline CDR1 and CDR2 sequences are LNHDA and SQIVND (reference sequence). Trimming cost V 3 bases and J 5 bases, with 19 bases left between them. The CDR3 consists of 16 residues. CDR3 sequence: CASSIESRGAQETQYF. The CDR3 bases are TGTGCCAGTAGTATCGAGTCTCGGGGGGCCCAGGAGACCCAGTACTTC.

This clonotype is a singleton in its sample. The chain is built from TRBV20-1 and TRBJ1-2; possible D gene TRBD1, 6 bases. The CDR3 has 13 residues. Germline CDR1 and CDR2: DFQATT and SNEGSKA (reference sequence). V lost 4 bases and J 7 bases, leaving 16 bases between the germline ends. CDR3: CSATRDNRSGYTF. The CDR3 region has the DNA TGCAGTGCTACCCGGGACAACCGTAGTGGCTACACCTTC.

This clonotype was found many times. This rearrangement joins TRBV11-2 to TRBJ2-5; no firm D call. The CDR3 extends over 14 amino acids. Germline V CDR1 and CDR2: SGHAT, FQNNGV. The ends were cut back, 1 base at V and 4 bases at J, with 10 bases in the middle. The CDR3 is CASSLGFLRETQYF. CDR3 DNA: TGTGCCAGCAGCTTAGGGTTCCTAAGAGAGACCCAGTACTTC.

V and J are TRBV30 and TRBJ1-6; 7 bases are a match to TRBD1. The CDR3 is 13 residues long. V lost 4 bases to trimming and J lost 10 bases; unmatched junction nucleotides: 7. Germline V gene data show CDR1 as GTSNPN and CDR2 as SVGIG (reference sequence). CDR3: CAWNEQGKSPLHF. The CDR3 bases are TGTGCCTGGAATGAACAGGGGAAGTCACCCCTCCACTTT. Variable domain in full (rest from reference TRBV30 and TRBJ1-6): SQTIHQWPATLVQPVGSPLSLECTVEGTSNPNLYWYRQAAGRGLQLLFYSVGIGQISSEVPQNLSASRPQDRQFILSSKKLLLSDSGFYLCAWNEQGKSPLHFGNGTRLTVT.

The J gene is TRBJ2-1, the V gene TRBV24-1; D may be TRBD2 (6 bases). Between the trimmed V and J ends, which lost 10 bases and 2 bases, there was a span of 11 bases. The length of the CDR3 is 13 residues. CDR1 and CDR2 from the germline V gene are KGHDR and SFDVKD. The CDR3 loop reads CATGDSAYNEQFF. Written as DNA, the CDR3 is TGTGCCACAGGGGACTCCGCCTACAATGAGCAGTTCTTC.

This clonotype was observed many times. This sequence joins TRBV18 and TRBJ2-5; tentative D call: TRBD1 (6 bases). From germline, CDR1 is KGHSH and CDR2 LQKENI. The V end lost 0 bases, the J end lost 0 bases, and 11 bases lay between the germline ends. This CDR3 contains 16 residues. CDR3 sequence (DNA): TGTGCCAGCTCACCACCGAACAGGGCCAACCAAGAGACCCAGTACTTC. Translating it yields CASSPPNRANQETQYF. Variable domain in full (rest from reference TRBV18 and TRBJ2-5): NAGVMQNPRHLVRRRGQEARLRCSPMKGHSHVYWYRQLPEEGLKFMVYLQKENIIDESGMPKERFSAEFPKEGPSILRIQQVVRGDSAAYFCASSPPNRANQETQYFGPGTRLLVL.

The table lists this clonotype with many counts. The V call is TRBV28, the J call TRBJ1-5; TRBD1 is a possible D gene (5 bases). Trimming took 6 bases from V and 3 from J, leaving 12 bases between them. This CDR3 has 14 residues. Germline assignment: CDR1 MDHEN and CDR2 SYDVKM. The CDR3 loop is CASRPLGLNQPQHF. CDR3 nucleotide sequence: TGTGCCAGCAGACCCCTGGGGCTCAATCAGCCCCAGCATTTT. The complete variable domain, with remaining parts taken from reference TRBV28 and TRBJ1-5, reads DVKVTQSSRYLVKRTGEKVFLECVQDMDHENMFWYRQDPGLGLRLIYFSYDVKMKEKGDIPEGYSVSREKKERFSLILESASTNQTSMYLCASRPLGLNQPQHFGDGTRLSIL.

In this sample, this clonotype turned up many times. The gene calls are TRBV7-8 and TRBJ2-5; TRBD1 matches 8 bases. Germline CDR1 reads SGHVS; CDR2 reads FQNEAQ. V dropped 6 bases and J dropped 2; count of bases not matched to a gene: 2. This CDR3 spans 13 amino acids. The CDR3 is CASSRDRQETQYF. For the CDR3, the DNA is TGTGCCAGCAGTAGGGACAGGCAAGAGACCCAGTACTTC.

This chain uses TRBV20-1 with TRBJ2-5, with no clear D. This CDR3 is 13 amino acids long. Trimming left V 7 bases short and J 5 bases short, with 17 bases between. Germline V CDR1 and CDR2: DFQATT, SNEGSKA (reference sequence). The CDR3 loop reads CSVPSGAMETQYF. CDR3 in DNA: TGCAGTGTCCCCTCCGGTGCAATGGAGACCCAGTACTTC.

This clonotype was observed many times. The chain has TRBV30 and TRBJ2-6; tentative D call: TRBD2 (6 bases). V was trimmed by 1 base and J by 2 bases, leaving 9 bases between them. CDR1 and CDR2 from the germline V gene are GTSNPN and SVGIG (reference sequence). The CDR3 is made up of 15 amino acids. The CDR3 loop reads CAWSAGGAGANVLTF. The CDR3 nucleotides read TGTGCCTGGAGTGCCGGGGGAGCTGGGGCCAACGTCCTGACTTTC.

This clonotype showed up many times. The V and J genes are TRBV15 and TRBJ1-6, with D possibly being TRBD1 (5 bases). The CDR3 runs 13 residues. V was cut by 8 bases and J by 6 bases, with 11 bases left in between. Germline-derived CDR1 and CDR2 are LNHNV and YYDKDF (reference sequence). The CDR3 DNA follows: TGTGCCACCTCGGGGCCTGGTAATTCACCCCTCCACTTT. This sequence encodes CATSGPGNSPLHF.

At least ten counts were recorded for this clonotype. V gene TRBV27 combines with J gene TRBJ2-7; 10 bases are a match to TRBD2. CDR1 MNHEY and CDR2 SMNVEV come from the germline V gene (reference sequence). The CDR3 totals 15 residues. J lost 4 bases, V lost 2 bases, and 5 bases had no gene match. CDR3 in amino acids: CASSLVASGRYEQYF. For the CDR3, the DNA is TGTGCCAGCAGTTTAGTCGCTAGCGGGAGATACGAGCAGTACTTC.

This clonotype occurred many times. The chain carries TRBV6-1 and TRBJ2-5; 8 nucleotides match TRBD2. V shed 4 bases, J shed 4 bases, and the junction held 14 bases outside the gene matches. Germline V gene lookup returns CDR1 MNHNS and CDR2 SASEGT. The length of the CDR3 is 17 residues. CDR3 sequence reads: CASSVPSQLADLETQYF. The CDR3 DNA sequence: TGTGCCAGCAGTGTCCCCTCGCAACTAGCGGATTTAGAGACCCAGTACTTC.

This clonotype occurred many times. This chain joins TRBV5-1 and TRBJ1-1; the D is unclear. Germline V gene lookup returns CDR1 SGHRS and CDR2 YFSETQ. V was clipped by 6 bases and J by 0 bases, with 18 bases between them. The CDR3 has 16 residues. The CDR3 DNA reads TGCGCCAGCAAATCGGGGTTTTCTCCTATGAACACTGAAGCTTTCTTT. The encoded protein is CASKSGFSPMNTEAFF.

Here the CDR3 reads CASSLIFTEDGSNQPQHF. In DNA, the CDR3 is TGTGCCAGCAGTTTAATCTTTACGGAAGATGGTAGCAATCAGCCCCAGCATTTT. The V gene is TRBV12-3 or TRBV12-4, the J gene TRBJ1-5; D is undetermined. This CDR3 region has 18 residues. Trimming took off 2 bases at V and 0 bases at J, with 17 bases between the two ends.